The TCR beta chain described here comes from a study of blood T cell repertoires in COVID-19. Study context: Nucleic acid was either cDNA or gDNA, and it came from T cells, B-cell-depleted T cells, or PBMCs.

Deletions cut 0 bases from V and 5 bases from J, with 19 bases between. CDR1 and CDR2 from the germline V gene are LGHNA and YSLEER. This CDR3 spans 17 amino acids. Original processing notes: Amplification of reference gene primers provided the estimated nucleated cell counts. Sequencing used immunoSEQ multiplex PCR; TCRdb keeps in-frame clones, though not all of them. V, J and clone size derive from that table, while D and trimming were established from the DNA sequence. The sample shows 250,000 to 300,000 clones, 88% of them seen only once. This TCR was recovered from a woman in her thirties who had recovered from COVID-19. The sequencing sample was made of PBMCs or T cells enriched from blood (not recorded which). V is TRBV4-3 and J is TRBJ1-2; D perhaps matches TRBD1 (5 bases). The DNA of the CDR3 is TGCGCCAGCAGCCAAGAGGGTCCAAAAGACAGAAATTATGGCTACACCTTC. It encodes CASSQEGPKDRNYGYTF.